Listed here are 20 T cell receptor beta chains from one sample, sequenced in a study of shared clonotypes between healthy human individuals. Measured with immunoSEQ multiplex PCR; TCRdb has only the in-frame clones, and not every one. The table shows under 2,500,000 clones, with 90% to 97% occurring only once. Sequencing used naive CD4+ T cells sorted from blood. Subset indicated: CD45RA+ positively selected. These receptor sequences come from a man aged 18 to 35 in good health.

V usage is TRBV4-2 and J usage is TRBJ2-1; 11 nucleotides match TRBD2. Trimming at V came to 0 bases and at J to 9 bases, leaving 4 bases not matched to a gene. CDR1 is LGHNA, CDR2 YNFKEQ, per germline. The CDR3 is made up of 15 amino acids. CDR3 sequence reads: CASSQDGLAGGEQFF. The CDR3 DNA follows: TGTGCCAGCAGCCAAGATGGGCTAGCGGGGGGTGAGCAGTTCTTC.

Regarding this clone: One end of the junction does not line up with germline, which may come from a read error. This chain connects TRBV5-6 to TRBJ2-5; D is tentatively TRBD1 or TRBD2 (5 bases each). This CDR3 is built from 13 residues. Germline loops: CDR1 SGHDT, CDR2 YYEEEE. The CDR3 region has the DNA TGTGCCAGCAGCTTGGGGGACCGGGCTCTAGGGGACTTC. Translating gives CASSLGDRALGDF.

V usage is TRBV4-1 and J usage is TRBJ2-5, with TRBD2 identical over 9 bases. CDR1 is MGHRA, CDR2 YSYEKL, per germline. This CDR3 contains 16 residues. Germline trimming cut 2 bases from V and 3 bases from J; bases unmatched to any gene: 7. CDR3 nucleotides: TGCGCCAGCAGCCAATCGGTGGCTAGCGGGGAAGAGACCCAGTACTTC. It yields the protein CASSQSVASGEETQYF.

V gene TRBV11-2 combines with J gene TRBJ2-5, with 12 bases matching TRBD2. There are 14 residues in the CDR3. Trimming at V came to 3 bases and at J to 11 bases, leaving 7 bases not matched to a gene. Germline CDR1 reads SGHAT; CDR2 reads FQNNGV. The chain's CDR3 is CASSFQGTSGWQYF. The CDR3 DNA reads TGTGCCAGCAGCTTCCAGGGGACTAGCGGGTGGCAGTACTTC.

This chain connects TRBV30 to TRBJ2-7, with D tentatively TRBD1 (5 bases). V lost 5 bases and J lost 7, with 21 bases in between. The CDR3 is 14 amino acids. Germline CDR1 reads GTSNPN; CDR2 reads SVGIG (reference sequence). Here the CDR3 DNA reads TGTGCCTGGGGAAGAGAGACAGCCACTACTGAGCAGTACTTC. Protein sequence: CAWGRETATTEQYF.

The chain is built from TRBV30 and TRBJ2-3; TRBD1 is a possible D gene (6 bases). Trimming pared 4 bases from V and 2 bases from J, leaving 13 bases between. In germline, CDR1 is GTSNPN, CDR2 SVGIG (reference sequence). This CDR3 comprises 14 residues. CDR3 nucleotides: TGTGCCTGGAATATACAGGGCCCCACAGATACGCAGTATTTT. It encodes CAWNIQGPTDTQYF. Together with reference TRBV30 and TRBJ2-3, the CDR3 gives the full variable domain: SQTIHQWPATLVQPVGSPLSLECTVEGTSNPNLYWYRQAAGRGLQLLFYSVGIGQISSEVPQNLSASRPQDRQFILSSKKLLLSDSGFYLCAWNIQGPTDTQYFGPGTRLTVL.

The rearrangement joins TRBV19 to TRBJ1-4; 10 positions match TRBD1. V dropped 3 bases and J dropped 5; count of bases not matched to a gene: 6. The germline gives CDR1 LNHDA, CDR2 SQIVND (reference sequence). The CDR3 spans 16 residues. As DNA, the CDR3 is TGTGCCAGTAGTATCCAGGGGACAGGGGCAAATGAAAAACTGTTTTTT. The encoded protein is CASSIQGTGANEKLFF.

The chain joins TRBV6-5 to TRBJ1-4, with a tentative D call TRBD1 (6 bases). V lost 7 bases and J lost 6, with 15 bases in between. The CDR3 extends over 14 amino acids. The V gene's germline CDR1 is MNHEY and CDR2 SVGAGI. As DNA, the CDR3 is TGTGCCAGCACCGGGGGGGGGCCCCATGAAAAACTGTTTTTT. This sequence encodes CASTGGGPHEKLFF.

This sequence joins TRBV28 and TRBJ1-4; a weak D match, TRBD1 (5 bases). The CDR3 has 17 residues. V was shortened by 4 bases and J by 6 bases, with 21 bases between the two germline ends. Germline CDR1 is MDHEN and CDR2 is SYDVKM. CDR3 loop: CASSSSAGGSGDEKLFF. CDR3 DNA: TGTGCCAGCAGTTCCTCCGCCGGGGGGTCCGGAGATGAAAAACTGTTTTTT.

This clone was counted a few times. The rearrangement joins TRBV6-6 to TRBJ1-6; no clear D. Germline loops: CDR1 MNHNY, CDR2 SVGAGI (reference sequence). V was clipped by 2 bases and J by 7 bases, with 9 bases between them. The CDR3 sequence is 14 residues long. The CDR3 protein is CASSYRQSNSPLHF. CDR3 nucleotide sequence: TGTGCCAGCAGTTACAGGCAGTCCAATTCACCCCTCCACTTT.

The CDR3, as DNA: TGCGCCAGCCGACCTCAGACGGGGAATGAAGCTTTCTTT. Its translation: CASRPQTGNEAFF. The chain employs TRBV5-1 and TRBJ1-1; D unresolved. Germline values: CDR1 SGHRS, CDR2 YFSETQ. There are 13 residues in the CDR3. Trimming cost V 7 bases and J 7 bases, with 17 bases left between them.

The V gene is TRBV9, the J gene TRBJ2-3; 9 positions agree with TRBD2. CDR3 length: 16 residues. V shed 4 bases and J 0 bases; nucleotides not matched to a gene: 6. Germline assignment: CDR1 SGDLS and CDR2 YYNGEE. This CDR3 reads CASSFTTSGSTDTQYF. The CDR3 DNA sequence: TGTGCCAGCAGCTTCACAACTAGCGGGAGCACAGATACGCAGTATTTT.

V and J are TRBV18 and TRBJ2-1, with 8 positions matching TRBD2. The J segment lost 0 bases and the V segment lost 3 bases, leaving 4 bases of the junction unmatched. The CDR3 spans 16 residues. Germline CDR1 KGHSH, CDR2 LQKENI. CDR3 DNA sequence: TGTGCCAGCTCACCGAGGGCGGGGGGCTCCTACAATGAGCAGTTCTTC. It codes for CASSPRAGGSYNEQFF.

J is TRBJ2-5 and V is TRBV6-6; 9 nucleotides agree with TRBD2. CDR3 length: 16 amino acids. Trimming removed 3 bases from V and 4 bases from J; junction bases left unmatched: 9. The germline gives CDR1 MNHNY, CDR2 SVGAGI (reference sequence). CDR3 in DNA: TGTGCCAGCAGTTATCAGGTGGCGGGGGGGCTAGAGACCCAGTACTTC. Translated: CASSYQVAGGLETQYF.

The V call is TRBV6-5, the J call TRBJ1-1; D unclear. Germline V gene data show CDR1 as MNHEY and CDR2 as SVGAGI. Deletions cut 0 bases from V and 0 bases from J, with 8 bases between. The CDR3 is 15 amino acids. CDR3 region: CASSYSYRMNTEAFF. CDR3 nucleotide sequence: TGTGCCAGCAGTTACTCTTACAGAATGAACACTGAAGCTTTCTTT.

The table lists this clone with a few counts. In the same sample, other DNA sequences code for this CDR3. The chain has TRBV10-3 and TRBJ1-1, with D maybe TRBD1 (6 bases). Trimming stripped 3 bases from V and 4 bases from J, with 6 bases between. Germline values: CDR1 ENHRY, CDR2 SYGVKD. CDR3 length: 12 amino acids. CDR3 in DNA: TGTGCCATCAGTGAAGGGGGCACTGAAGCTTTCTTT. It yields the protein CAISEGGTEAFF.

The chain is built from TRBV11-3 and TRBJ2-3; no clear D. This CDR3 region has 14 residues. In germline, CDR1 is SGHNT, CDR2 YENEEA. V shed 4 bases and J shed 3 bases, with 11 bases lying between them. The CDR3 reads CASSSDGGTDTQYF. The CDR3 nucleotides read TGTGCCAGCAGCTCAGACGGTGGGACAGATACGCAGTATTTT.

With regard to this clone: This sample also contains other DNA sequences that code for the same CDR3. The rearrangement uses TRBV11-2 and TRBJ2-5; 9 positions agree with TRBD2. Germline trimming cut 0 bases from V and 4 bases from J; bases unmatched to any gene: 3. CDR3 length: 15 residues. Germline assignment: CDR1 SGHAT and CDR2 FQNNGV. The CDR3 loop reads CASSLDGAGGETQYF. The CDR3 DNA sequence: TGTGCCAGCAGCTTAGATGGAGCGGGGGGAGAGACCCAGTACTTC.

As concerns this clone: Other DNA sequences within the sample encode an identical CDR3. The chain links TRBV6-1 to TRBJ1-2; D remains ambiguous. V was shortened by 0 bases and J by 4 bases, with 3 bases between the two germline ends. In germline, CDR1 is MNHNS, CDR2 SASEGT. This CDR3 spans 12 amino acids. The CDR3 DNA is TGTGCCAGCAGTGAAGCCCTCTATGGCTACACCTTC. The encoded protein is CASSEALYGYTF.

CDR3 coding DNA: TGCGCCAGCAGCCAAGGTTCGGGGACAGGGCCCCTGGAGCAGCCCCAGCATTTT. As protein: CASSQGSGTGPLEQPQHF. The chain combines TRBV4-1 with TRBJ1-5; 9 bases align to TRBD1. CDR1 MGHRA and CDR2 YSYEKL come from the germline V gene. With 1 base clipped from V and 7 bases from J, the junction kept 14 bases outside the gene matches. The CDR3 consists of 18 residues.